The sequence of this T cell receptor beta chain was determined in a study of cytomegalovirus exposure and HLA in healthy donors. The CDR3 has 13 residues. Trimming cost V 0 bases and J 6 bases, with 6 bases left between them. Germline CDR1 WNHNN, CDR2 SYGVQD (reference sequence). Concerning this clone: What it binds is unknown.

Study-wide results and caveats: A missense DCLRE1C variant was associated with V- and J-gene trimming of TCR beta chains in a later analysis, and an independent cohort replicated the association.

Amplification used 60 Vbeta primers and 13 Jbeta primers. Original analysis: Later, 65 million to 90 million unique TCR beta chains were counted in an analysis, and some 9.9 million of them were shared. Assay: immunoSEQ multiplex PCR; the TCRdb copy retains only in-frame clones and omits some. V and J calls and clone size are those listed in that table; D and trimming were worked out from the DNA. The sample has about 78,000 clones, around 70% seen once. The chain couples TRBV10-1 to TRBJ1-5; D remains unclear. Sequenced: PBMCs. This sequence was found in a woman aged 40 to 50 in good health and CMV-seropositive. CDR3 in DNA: TGCGCCAGCAGTGAGTCGGTCAGTCAGCCCCAGCATTTT. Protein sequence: CASSESVSQPQHF.